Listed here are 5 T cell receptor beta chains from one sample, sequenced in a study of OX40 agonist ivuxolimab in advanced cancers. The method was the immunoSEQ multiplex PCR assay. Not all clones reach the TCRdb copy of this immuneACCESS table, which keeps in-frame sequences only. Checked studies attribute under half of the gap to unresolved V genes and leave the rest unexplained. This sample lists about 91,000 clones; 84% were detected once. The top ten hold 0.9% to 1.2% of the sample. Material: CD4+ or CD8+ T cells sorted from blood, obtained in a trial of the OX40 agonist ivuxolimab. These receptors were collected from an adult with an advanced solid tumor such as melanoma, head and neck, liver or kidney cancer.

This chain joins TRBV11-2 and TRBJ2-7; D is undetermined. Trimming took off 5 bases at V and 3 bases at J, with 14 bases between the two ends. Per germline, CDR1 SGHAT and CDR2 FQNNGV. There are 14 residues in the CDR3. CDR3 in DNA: TGTGCCAGCAGCCCCACGGCCATCCGCTACGAGCAGTACTTC. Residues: CASSPTAIRYEQYF.

CDR3 in amino acids: CASSGTRQTGELFF. CDR3 DNA sequence: TGTGCCAGCAGTGGGACCCGGCAGACCGGGGAGCTGTTTTTT. The chain joins TRBV28 to TRBJ2-2; D is possibly TRBD1 or TRBD2 (5 bases each). CDR1 is MDHEN, CDR2 SYDVKM, per germline. Deletions cut 5 bases from V and 5 bases from J, with 12 bases between. This CDR3 is 14 amino acids long.

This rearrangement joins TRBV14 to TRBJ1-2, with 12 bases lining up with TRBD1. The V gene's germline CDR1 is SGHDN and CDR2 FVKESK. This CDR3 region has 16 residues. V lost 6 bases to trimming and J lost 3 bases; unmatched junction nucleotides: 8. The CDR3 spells CASRPTGTGGYYGYTF. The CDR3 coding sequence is TGTGCCAGCAGACCGACCGGGACAGGGGGCTACTATGGCTACACCTTC.

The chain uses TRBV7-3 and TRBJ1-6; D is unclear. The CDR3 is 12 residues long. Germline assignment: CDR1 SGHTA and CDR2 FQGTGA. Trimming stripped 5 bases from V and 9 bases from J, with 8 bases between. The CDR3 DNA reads TGTGCCAGCAGCGTAATGGGTTCACCCCTCCACTTT. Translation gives CASSVMGSPLHF.

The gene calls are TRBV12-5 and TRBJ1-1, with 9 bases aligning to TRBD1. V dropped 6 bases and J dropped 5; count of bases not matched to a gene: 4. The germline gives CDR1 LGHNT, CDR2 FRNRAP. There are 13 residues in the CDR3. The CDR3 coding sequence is TGTGCTAGTGGGGGACAGGGTAGGACTGAAGCTTTCTTT. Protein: CASGGQGRTEAFF.